These 29 T cell receptor beta chains came from one sample sequenced in a study of shared clonotypes between healthy human individuals. Clones were read by immunoSEQ multiplex PCR, and TCRdb kept only the in-frame ones, dropping some. The data show roughly 650,000 clones, more than 95% seen once. The sample comprised naive CD4+ T cells sorted from blood. Noted subset: CD45RA+ positively selected. These receptors all stem from a woman aged 25-40 years in good health.

J is TRBJ2-4 and V is TRBV14; either TRBD1 or TRBD2 may supply D (6 bases each). This CDR3 comprises 17 residues. Trimming took 4 bases from V and 0 from J, leaving 16 bases between them. The germline CDR1 and CDR2 sequences are SGHDN and FVKESK. The CDR3 protein is CASSPETGGLAKNIQYF. The CDR3 coding sequence is TGTGCCAGCAGCCCGGAGACAGGAGGGCTAGCCAAAAACATTCAGTACTTC.

The gene calls are TRBV9 and TRBJ2-5; the D is unclear. The CDR3 runs to 12 residues. Per germline, CDR1 SGDLS and CDR2 YYNGEE. Deletions cut 4 bases from V and 4 bases from J, with 8 bases between. The chain's CDR3 is CASSTPAETQYF. The CDR3, as DNA: TGTGCCAGCAGCACACCTGCAGAGACCCAGTACTTC.

In this sample, this clone turned up a few times. The chain is built from TRBV18 and TRBJ1-1; 10 bases agree with TRBD1. The V and J ends lost 1 base and 4 bases, in that order; junction bases with no gene match: 6. Looked up from germline, CDR1 is KGHSH and CDR2 is LQKENI. CDR3 length: 16 amino acids. Here the CDR3 DNA reads TGTGCCAGCTCACCACAAGGGACAGGGGCCCCCACTGAAGCTTTCTTT. Translating it yields CASSPQGTGAPTEAFF.

Worth noting for this clone: Other DNA sequences in the sample encode the same CDR3. This chain links TRBV20-1 with TRBJ2-7; D ambiguous. The V and J ends lost 0 bases and 4 bases respectively, with 4 bases between them. The V gene's germline CDR1 is DFQATT and CDR2 SNEGSKA (reference sequence). CDR3 length equals 11 residues. CDR3 loop: CSAREKYEQYF. CDR3 nucleotide sequence: TGCAGTGCTAGAGAAAAGTACGAGCAGTACTTC.

This clone has a single count. The rearrangement uses TRBV28 and TRBJ2-1; D is possibly TRBD2 (6 bases). The germline gives CDR1 MDHEN, CDR2 SYDVKM. Trimming pared 5 bases from V and 9 bases from J, leaving 17 bases between. The CDR3 is 14 residues long. DNA of the CDR3: TGTGCCAGCAGTACATCAGCGGGTAGTGGTGAGCAGTTCTTC. Its translation: CASSTSAGSGEQFF.

The rearrangement joins TRBV29-1 to TRBJ2-7, with D unclear. Per the germline V gene, CDR1 is SQVTM and CDR2 is ANQGSEA. This CDR3 has 12 amino acids. The V end was cut by 7 bases, the J end by 7 bases, with 17 bases between. The CDR3 spells CSGAQGLGEQYF. The CDR3, as DNA: TGCAGCGGGGCCCAAGGGCTCGGGGAGCAGTACTTC.

The chain couples TRBV28 to TRBJ2-6, with D perhaps TRBD2 (6 bases). CDR1 MDHEN and CDR2 SYDVKM come from the germline V gene. Deletions cut 1 base from V and 0 bases from J, with 16 bases between. The CDR3 covers 19 residues. The CDR3 DNA is TGTGCCAGCAGTTTATTGCGGGGCGTAGGGGCCTCTGGGGCCAACGTCCTGACTTTC. Translated: CASSLLRGVGASGANVLTF.

This CDR3 reads CASSLVRERNTEAFF. The CDR3 region has the DNA TGTGCCAGCAGCTTGGTCAGGGAACGGAACACTGAAGCTTTCTTT. The chain couples TRBV5-4 to TRBJ1-1; TRBD1 is a possible D gene (5 bases). Germline loops: CDR1 SGHNT, CDR2 YYREEE (reference sequence). Between the trimmed V and J ends, which lost 0 bases and 1 base, there was a span of 10 bases. The CDR3 covers 15 residues. Drawing the rest from reference TRBV5-4 and TRBJ1-1, the complete variable domain is ETGVTQSPTHLIKTRGQQVTLRCSSQSGHNTVSWYQQALGQGPQFIFQYYREEENGRGNFPPRFSGLQFPNYSSELNVNALELDDSALYLCASSLVRERNTEAFFGQGTRLTVV.

This clone was observed a single time. The chain couples TRBV9 to TRBJ1-5; D is ambiguous. V lost 4 bases and J 6 bases, leaving 11 bases between the germline ends. CDR1 and CDR2 (germline): SGDLS, YYNGEE. CDR3 size: 13 residues. The CDR3 DNA is TGTGCCAGCAGCTTGTATCCCGGTCAGCCCCAGCATTTT. Its protein is CASSLYPGQPQHF.

This chain connects TRBV28 to TRBJ2-7; TRBD1 agrees at 7 bases. This CDR3 spans 13 amino acids. Germline lookup yields CDR1 MDHEN and CDR2 SYDVKM. Trimming removed 8 bases from V and 4 bases from J; junction bases left unmatched: 8. The CDR3 loop reads CASSGQVLYEQYF. The CDR3 DNA reads TGTGCCAGCTCAGGACAGGTTTTGTACGAGCAGTACTTC.

The chain joins TRBV30 to TRBJ2-4, with 7 bases fitting TRBD2. Per germline, CDR1 GTSNPN and CDR2 SVGIG (reference sequence). The CDR3 covers 17 residues. Losses at the gene ends were 1 base for V and 2 bases for J; bases not matched to a gene: 11. The CDR3 sequence is CAWSAAGAVPPKNIQYF. CDR3 nucleotides: TGTGCCTGGAGTGCGGCGGGAGCGGTTCCCCCCAAAAACATTCAGTACTTC. The full variable domain, its missing parts supplied by reference TRBV30 and TRBJ2-4, is SQTIHQWPATLVQPVGSPLSLECTVEGTSNPNLYWYRQAAGRGLQLLFYSVGIGQISSEVPQNLSASRPQDRQFILSSKKLLLSDSGFYLCAWSAAGAVPPKNIQYFGAGTRLSVL.

The chain employs TRBV28 and TRBJ1-5; possibly TRBD1 for D (5 bases). The V gene's germline CDR1 is MDHEN and CDR2 SYDVKM. The CDR3 length is 13 residues. Trimming pared 7 bases from V and 1 base from J, leaving 8 bases between. The CDR3, as DNA: TGTGCCAGCACGGGACGCAGCAATCAGCCCCAGCATTTT. Protein product: CASTGRSNQPQHF.

The chain uses TRBV29-1 and TRBJ2-1; D is unclear. The CDR3 sequence is 13 residues long. Germline-derived CDR1 and CDR2 are SQVTM and ANQGSEA. V lost 7 bases to trimming and J lost 8 bases, with 18 bases between them. The CDR3 loop is CSARYPLKDEQFF. The CDR3 DNA reads TGCAGCGCACGTTACCCCCTAAAGGATGAGCAGTTCTTC.

The chain employs TRBV7-8 and TRBJ1-2, with D unclear. This CDR3 is built from 11 residues. V lost 8 bases and J 2 bases, leaving 6 bases between the germline ends. CDR1 is SGHVS and CDR2 is FQNEAQ in the germline V gene. In DNA, the CDR3 is TGTGCCAGCCCTGAAAACTATGGCTACACCTTC. It specifies CASPENYGYTF.

V is TRBV2 and J is TRBJ2-7, with D unclear. In germline, CDR1 is SNHLY, CDR2 FYNNEI. The CDR3 totals 12 residues. V was clipped by 5 bases and J by 0 bases, with 5 bases between them. The CDR3 nucleotides read TGTGCCAGCAGTTGGACCTCCTACGAGCAGTACTTC. Translated: CASSWTSYEQYF.

This clone was observed once. The V and J genes are TRBV28 and TRBJ2-7; 9 bases line up with TRBD1. This CDR3 comprises 13 residues. The V gene end was trimmed by 5 bases and the J gene end by 5 bases; junction bases not matched to a gene: 4. Germline V gene lookup returns CDR1 MDHEN and CDR2 SYDVKM. DNA for the CDR3: TGTGCCAGCAGTGGACAGGGGACCCACGAGCAGTACTTC. This sequence encodes CASSGQGTHEQYF.

This sequence joins TRBV29-1 and TRBJ1-2, with D maybe TRBD1 (6 bases). CDR3 length: 13 residues. CDR1 is SQVTM, CDR2 ANQGSEA, per germline. V gave up 4 bases and J gave up 3 bases, with 12 bases separating them. The CDR3 DNA is TGCAGCGTTGGCGCGGGGGCTGACTATGGCTACACCTTC. Its translation is CSVGAGADYGYTF.

Comments on this clone: The same CDR3 can be traced to other DNA sequences in this sample. V and J are TRBV5-1 and TRBJ2-1; no firm D call. Trimming removed 0 bases from V and 1 base from J, with 8 bases in between. Per germline, CDR1 SGHRS and CDR2 YFSETQ. CDR3 length: 15 residues. The chain's CDR3 is CASSLGGSSYNEQFF. CDR3 nucleotide sequence: TGCGCCAGCAGCTTGGGTGGCAGTTCCTACAATGAGCAGTTCTTC.

Details on this clone: Other DNA variants within this sample encode the same CDR3. CDR3 residues: CASRLAGGTDTQYF. The DNA of the CDR3 is TGTGCCAGCAGATTAGCGGGAGGGACAGATACGCAGTATTTT. The rearrangement links TRBV6-5 to TRBJ2-3, with TRBD2 matching 11 bases. V lost 6 bases to trimming and J lost 3 bases; unmatched junction nucleotides: 2. Germline V gene sequence: CDR1 MNHEY, CDR2 SVGAGI. This CDR3 comprises 14 residues.

The V gene is TRBV10-3, the J gene TRBJ2-1; weak D call: TRBD2 (5 bases). V gave up 0 bases and J gave up 0 bases, with 9 bases separating them. Per germline, CDR1 ENHRY and CDR2 SYGVKD. This CDR3 spans 16 amino acids. CDR3 amino acids: CAISESGSVSYNEQFF. The CDR3 DNA sequence: TGTGCCATCAGTGAGTCGGGTAGCGTCTCCTACAATGAGCAGTTCTTC.

The rearrangement joins TRBV6-1 to TRBJ2-2, with 8 bases matching TRBD1. CDR1 is MNHNS and CDR2 is SASEGT in the germline V gene. V gave up 4 bases and J gave up 5 bases; unmatched junction bases: 6. CDR3 length equals 15 residues. The DNA for the CDR3 is TGTGCCAGCAGTGGGACAGGGTTGGGGACCGGGGAGCTGTTTTTT. Translating it yields CASSGTGLGTGELFF.

The rearrangement uses TRBV19 and TRBJ1-1, with TRBD1 matching 7 bases. The CDR3 covers 15 residues. In germline, CDR1 is LNHDA, CDR2 SQIVND (reference sequence). V lost 4 bases, J lost 1 base, and 6 bases stayed unmatched. The CDR3 nucleotides are TGTGCCAGTAGTACGTCACAGGGGAGGAACACTGAAGCTTTCTTT. It translates to CASSTSQGRNTEAFF. The entire variable domain, with the rest obtained from reference TRBV19 and TRBJ1-1, is as follows: DGGITQSPKYLFRKEGQNVTLSCEQNLNHDAMYWYRQDPGQGLRLIYYSQIVNDFQKGDIAEGYSVSREKKESFPLTVTSAQKNPTAFYLCASSTSQGRNTEAFFGQGTRLTVV.

The chain links TRBV10-3 to TRBJ2-5; the D is unclear. This CDR3 spans 15 amino acids. The V end was cut by 3 bases, the J end by 1 base, with 12 bases between. CDR1 is ENHRY, CDR2 SYGVKD, per germline. CDR3 coding DNA: TGTGCCATCAGTGATGAAGTTCGAATCCAAGAGACCCAGTACTTC. Translated, it gives CAISDEVRIQETQYF.

This clone appeared once. The chain joins TRBV27 to TRBJ2-3; D is perhaps TRBD1 (5 bases). This CDR3 has 15 amino acids. Trimming pared 3 bases from V and 4 bases from J, leaving 14 bases between. Germline values: CDR1 MNHEY, CDR2 SMNVEV (reference sequence). This CDR3 is CASSLTTVLSDTQYF. In nucleotides, the CDR3 is TGTGCCAGCAGTTTGACGACAGTGTTATCAGATACGCAGTATTTT.

J is TRBJ2-7 and V is TRBV5-1, with D possibly being TRBD1 (6 bases). V shed 3 bases and J shed 4 bases, with 11 bases lying between them. This CDR3 has 13 amino acids. CDR1 and CDR2 (germline): SGHRS, YFSETQ. For the CDR3, the DNA is TGCGCCAGCAGCTCCCCAGGGGTGTACGAGCAGTACTTC. It yields the protein CASSSPGVYEQYF. Full variable domain (missing parts from reference TRBV5-1 and TRBJ2-7): KAGVTQTPRYLIKTRGQQVTLSCSPISGHRSVSWYQQTPGQGLQFLFEYFSETQRNKGNFPGRFSGRQFSNSRSEMNVSTLELGDSALYLCASSSPGVYEQYFGPGTRLTVT.

The V gene is TRBV5-1, the J gene TRBJ1-1; TRBD1 might be the D (5 bases). This CDR3 has 14 amino acids. V shed 2 bases and J shed 0 bases, with 8 bases lying between them. Germline V lookup: CDR1 SGHRS, CDR2 YFSETQ. The chain's CDR3 is CASSFRQMNTEAFF. For the CDR3, the DNA is TGCGCCAGCAGCTTCCGACAGATGAACACTGAAGCTTTCTTT.

The chain couples TRBV6-5 to TRBJ1-5; D is possibly TRBD1 (6 bases). Germline V gene data show CDR1 as MNHEY and CDR2 as SVGAGI. The CDR3 sequence is 15 residues long. V was clipped by 6 bases and J by 6 bases, with 18 bases between them. The CDR3 reads CASSREGGLGQPQHF. CDR3 sequence (DNA): TGTGCCAGCAGCCGTGAGGGGGGGTTGGGTCAGCCCCAGCATTTT.

The chain couples TRBV10-3 to TRBJ2-7, with 8 positions matching TRBD2. The CDR3 contains 14 residues. CDR1 is ENHRY and CDR2 is SYGVKD in the germline V gene. Unmatched junction bases numbered 4, after V lost 2 bases and J lost 4 bases. The CDR3 DNA is TGTGCCATCAGTGAGAGAACTAGCGGATACGAGCAGTACTTC. The encoded protein is CAISERTSGYEQYF.

The genes are TRBV21-1 and TRBJ2-7; no check of the table's D call, TRBD1, against the DNA was made. TRBV21-1 corresponds to a pseudogene. CDR3 size: 15 residues. The CDR3 DNA reads as TGTGCCAGCAGCAAAGACGTCCAGTCAGCCTACGAGCAGTACTTC. Translation: CASSKDVQSAYEQYF.